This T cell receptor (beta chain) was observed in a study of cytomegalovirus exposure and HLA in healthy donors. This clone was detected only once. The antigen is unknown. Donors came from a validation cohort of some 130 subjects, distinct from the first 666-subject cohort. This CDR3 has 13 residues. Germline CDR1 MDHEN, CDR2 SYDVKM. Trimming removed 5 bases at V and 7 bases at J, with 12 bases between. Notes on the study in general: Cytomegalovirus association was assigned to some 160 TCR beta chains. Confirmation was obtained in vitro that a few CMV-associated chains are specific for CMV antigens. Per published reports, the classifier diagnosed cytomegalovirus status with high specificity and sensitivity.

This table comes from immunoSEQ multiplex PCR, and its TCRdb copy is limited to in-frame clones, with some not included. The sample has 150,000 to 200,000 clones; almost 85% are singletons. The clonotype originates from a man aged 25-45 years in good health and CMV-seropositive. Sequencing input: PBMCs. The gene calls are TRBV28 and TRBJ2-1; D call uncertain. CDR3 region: CASSQIVLNEQFF. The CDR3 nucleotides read TGTGCCAGCAGTCAGATCGTCCTGAATGAGCAGTTCTTC.